The 24 T cell receptor beta chains below come from one sample, sequenced in a study of identical twins. Via MiXCR, TCRdb re-called the 5' RACE reads, giving one row per CDR3 protein. In the table there are hundreds of thousands of distinct CDR3 sequences, around 20% of which are singletons. The same data also contributed to another study, on T cells expressing NK-cell markers.

Sequences were obtained from PBMCs. All receptors come from a woman between 18 and 29 years old in good health.

This clonotype was counted a few times. This chain joins TRBV20-1 and TRBJ2-1; 9 bases agree with TRBD2. Germline CDR1 reads DFQATT; CDR2 reads SNEGSKA (reference sequence). The junction had 9 bases not matched to a gene; V was cut back by 6 bases and J by 6 bases. CDR3 size: 14 residues. The CDR3 sequence: CSAISGRRSNEQFF. CDR3 DNA: TGCAGTGCAATTAGCGGGAGAAGGTCCAATGAGCAGTTCTTC.

The chain links TRBV20-1 to TRBJ2-3, with D possibly matching TRBD2 (5 bases). The CDR3 has 16 amino acids. The ends were cut back, 0 bases at V and 0 bases at J, with 13 bases in the middle. Germline V lookup: CDR1 DFQATT, CDR2 SNEGSKA (reference sequence). CDR3 in amino acids: CSARDRRLTSTDTQYF. The CDR3 coding sequence is TGCAGTGCTAGAGATCGGAGACTAACCAGCACAGATACGCAGTATTTT.

This clonotype was found many times. The V gene is TRBV5-1, the J gene TRBJ2-1; weak D call: TRBD1 (5 bases). This CDR3 is 16 amino acids long. Trimming removed 4 bases from V and 6 bases from J, with 20 bases in between. Germline V CDR1 and CDR2: SGHRS, YFSETQ. The CDR3 DNA reads TGCGCCAGCAGCCCCCTTCCAGGGTATGACTCCAATGAGCAGTTCTTC. The encoded protein is CASSPLPGYDSNEQFF.

This clonotype was recorded a few times. This chain links TRBV4-2 with TRBJ1-5; D gene unclear. CDR1 and CDR2 from the germline V gene are LGHNA and YNFKEQ. The V and J ends lost 0 bases and 7 bases respectively, with 7 bases between them. This CDR3 comprises 13 residues. This chain's CDR3 is CASSQDNWQPQHF. The DNA for the CDR3 is TGTGCCAGCAGCCAAGATAATTGGCAGCCCCAGCATTTT.

The rearrangement uses TRBV27 and TRBJ2-3, with D possibly being TRBD1 (5 bases). The CDR3 contains 16 residues. Per germline, CDR1 MNHEY and CDR2 SMNVEV (reference sequence). The germline V and J ends were trimmed by 6 bases and 6 bases, with 22 bases remaining between them. CDR3 nucleotides: TGTGCCAGCAGCCCACTCGGCAGGACACACACGGATACGCAGTATTTT. It is translated as CASSPLGRTHTDTQYF.

The table lists this clonotype with a few counts. J is TRBJ1-1 and V is TRBV7-8; D remains ambiguous. This CDR3 is 15 amino acids long. V was clipped by 3 bases and J by 7 bases, with 18 bases between them. CDR1 is SGHVS, CDR2 FQNEAQ, per germline. CDR3 sequence reads: CASSFQGFGVGEAFF. The CDR3 DNA is TGTGCCAGCAGCTTTCAAGGCTTTGGTGTAGGTGAAGCTTTCTTT.

This clonotype was counted between two and nine times. The chain links TRBV7-2 to TRBJ2-2; possibly TRBD1 for D (6 bases). CDR1 and CDR2 from the germline V gene are SGHTA and FQGNSA. Trimming left V 6 bases short and J 0 bases short, with 11 bases between. The CDR3 covers 15 residues. The DNA for the CDR3 is TGTGCCAGCAGACGACAGGAAACGAACACCGGGGAGCTGTTTTTT. It specifies CASRRQETNTGELFF.

The chain is built from TRBV27 and TRBJ1-1; unclear D gene. The ends were cut back, 2 bases at V and 1 base at J, with 11 bases in the middle. The CDR3 spans 15 residues. The germline CDR1 and CDR2 sequences are MNHEY and SMNVEV (reference sequence). The CDR3, as DNA: TGTGCCAGCAGTTTAACCCCACGAGGGAACACTGAAGCTTTCTTT. It is translated as CASSLTPRGNTEAFF.

The chain employs TRBV2 and TRBJ2-3; 12 nucleotides align to TRBD1. The V segment lost 6 bases and the J segment 3 bases; nucleotides outside the gene matches: 10. CDR1 and CDR2 (germline): SNHLY, FYNNEI. The CDR3 runs to 17 residues. Written as DNA, the CDR3 is TGTGCCAGCAGCCGGGACAGGGGGCTGGATAGGACAGATACGCAGTATTTT. This gives the protein CASSRDRGLDRTDTQYF.

Many counts were recorded for this clonotype. J is TRBJ1-6 and V is TRBV5-1, with 7 bases aligning to TRBD1. V shed 4 bases and J 10 bases; nucleotides not matched to a gene: 8. Germline V gives CDR1 SGHRS, CDR2 YFSETQ. The CDR3 runs to 14 residues. The CDR3 reads CASSNMTGKSPLHF. DNA for the CDR3: TGCGCCAGCAGCAACATGACAGGGAAGTCACCCCTCCACTTT.

The sample holds a few counts of this clonotype. The rearrangement links TRBV20-1 to TRBJ2-7; TRBD2 agrees at 16 bases. Germline V gene data show CDR1 as DFQATT and CDR2 as SNEGSKA (reference sequence). V trimming: 5 bases; J trimming: 5 bases; junction bases outside the gene matches: 6. The CDR3 consists of 15 residues. CDR3 loop: CSAPGTSGRAHEQYF. The CDR3 DNA sequence: TGCAGTGCTCCCGGGACTAGCGGGAGGGCACACGAGCAGTACTTC.

The genes are TRBV7-9 and TRBJ2-7; unclear D gene. CDR1 SEHNR and CDR2 FQNEAQ come from the germline V gene (reference sequence). Trimming cost V 5 bases and J 2 bases, with 13 bases left between them. The CDR3 is 14 amino acids. CDR3 nucleotides: TGTGCCAGCAGCCCCAGGTTGGGGACCTACGAGCAGTACTTC. Translated, it gives CASSPRLGTYEQYF. Variable domain in full (rest from reference TRBV7-9 and TRBJ2-7): DTGVSQNPRHKITKRGQNVTFRCDPISEHNRLYWYRQTLGQGPEFLTYFQNEAQLEKSRLLSDRFSAERPKGSFSTLEIQRTEQGDSAMYLCASSPRLGTYEQYFGPGTRLTVT.

This clonotype was detected many times. V and J are TRBV29-1 and TRBJ1-1, with no clear D. This CDR3 contains 12 residues. Trimming pared 4 bases from V and 1 base from J, leaving 7 bases between. Per germline, CDR1 SQVTM and CDR2 ANQGSEA. CDR3 nucleotides: TGCAGCGTTGCGGTTCAGAACACTGAAGCTTTCTTT. Its protein is CSVAVQNTEAFF.

This clonotype was counted a few times. This chain joins TRBV28 and TRBJ1-6, with D tentatively TRBD1 (5 bases). V gave up 1 base and J gave up 8 bases, with 18 bases separating them. Germline assignment: CDR1 MDHEN and CDR2 SYDVKM. The CDR3 extends over 17 amino acids. The CDR3 sequence is CASSLFRGTPRDSPLHF. The CDR3 DNA reads TGTGCCAGCAGTTTATTTAGGGGCACCCCGAGGGATTCACCCCTCCACTTT.

The rearrangement uses TRBV7-9 and TRBJ2-7; D is perhaps TRBD1 or TRBD2 (7 bases each). V gave up 6 bases and J gave up 6 bases, with 21 bases separating them. Germline assignment: CDR1 SEHNR and CDR2 FQNEAQ (reference sequence). The CDR3 is made up of 15 amino acids. CDR3 DNA sequence: TGTGCCAGCAGTTCCCCGGTGGGAGGGGGCTTCGAGCAGTACTTC. Protein sequence: CASSSPVGGGFEQYF.

CDR3 loop: CASSQTVSGSPDTQYF. Here the CDR3 DNA reads TGCGCCAGCAGCCAAACAGTGAGCGGGAGCCCAGATACGCAGTATTTT. This chain uses TRBV4-3 with TRBJ2-3; 8 bases are a match to TRBD2. The V gene's germline CDR1 is LGHNA and CDR2 YSLEER. After removal of 2 bases from V and 4 bases from J, the junction contained 8 bases not matched to a gene. CDR3 size: 16 residues.

V is TRBV29-1 and J is TRBJ2-7, with D uncertain. Germline values: CDR1 SQVTM, CDR2 ANQGSEA. Trimming removed 5 bases at V and 7 bases at J, with 15 bases between. There are 12 residues in the CDR3. The CDR3 DNA reads as TGCAGCGTTAGTTTTATCTCCTGGGAGCAGTACTTC. Translated: CSVSFISWEQYF.

This clonotype was counted many times. The chain recombines TRBV7-9 with TRBJ1-5; TRBD1 might be the D (5 bases). In germline, CDR1 is SEHNR, CDR2 FQNEAQ (reference sequence). The CDR3 has 14 residues. V lost 4 bases to trimming and J lost 2 bases, with 9 bases between them. Here the CDR3 DNA reads TGTGCCAGCAGCTCCGGGGGAGGCAATCAGCCCCAGCATTTT. Translating gives CASSSGGGNQPQHF.

This clonotype was counted between two and nine times. Here the CDR3 reads CSVEDLVPGTNEQYF. CDR3 bases: TGCAGCGTTGAAGATCTAGTGCCGGGGACAAACGAGCAGTACTTC. This chain links TRBV29-1 with TRBJ2-7; tentatively, D is TRBD1 (6 bases). V was pared by 0 bases and J by 5 bases, with 17 bases between. The CDR3 is 15 amino acids. CDR1 is SQVTM, CDR2 ANQGSEA, per germline.

A few counts support this clonotype. V and J are TRBV20-1 and TRBJ2-1, with D perhaps given as TRBD1 or TRBD2 (5 bases each). This CDR3 spans 15 amino acids. V shed 3 bases and J shed 0 bases, with 12 bases lying between them. Germline V lookup: CDR1 DFQATT, CDR2 SNEGSKA (reference sequence). This CDR3 reads CSARSWGSSYNEQFF. The CDR3 nucleotides read TGCAGTGCTAGGTCATGGGGGAGCTCCTACAATGAGCAGTTCTTC.

This clonotype was picked up many times. The CDR3 is CASSPGPLNQPQHF. CDR3 DNA: TGTGCCAGCAGTCCGGGACCGTTGAATCAGCCCCAGCATTTT. The chain recombines TRBV6-1 with TRBJ1-5; D perhaps matches TRBD1 (5 bases). Germline CDR1 and CDR2: MNHNS and SASEGT. Trimming removed 5 bases from V and 4 bases from J, with 12 bases in between. This CDR3 has 14 residues.

This sequence joins TRBV20-1 and TRBJ2-7, with a possible D match to TRBD2 (6 bases). Germline CDR1 reads DFQATT; CDR2 reads SNEGSKA (reference sequence). The CDR3 runs 16 residues. The V end was cut by 2 bases, the J end by 5 bases, with 22 bases between. This CDR3 reads CSARSASEGSLDEQYF. CDR3 bases: TGCAGTGCTAGATCCGCTAGCGAGGGGTCCCTTGACGAGCAGTACTTC.

The table lists this clonotype with many counts. V and J are TRBV2 and TRBJ1-5; D gene unclear. This CDR3 is 13 amino acids long. Deletions cut 6 bases from V and 0 bases from J, with 6 bases between. Germline values: CDR1 SNHLY, CDR2 FYNNEI. The CDR3 loop reads CASRQDSNQPQHF. The CDR3 DNA is TGTGCCAGCAGGCAGGATAGCAATCAGCCCCAGCATTTT.

This clonotype was seen more than once but under ten times. One end of the junction does not line up with germline, which may come from a read error. CDR3 region: CASSLAGF. CDR3 bases: TGCGCCAGCAGCTTGGCCGGTTTC. This rearrangement joins TRBV5-1 to TRBJ2-6; D unresolved. CDR1 and CDR2 from the germline V gene are SGHRS and YFSETQ. The CDR3 length is 8 residues.